This T cell receptor beta chain was identified during a study of blood T cell repertoires in COVID-19. Original processing notes: Counts of nucleated cells, estimated from reference gene primer amplification, were obtained. The table came from immunoSEQ multiplex PCR; TCRdb's copy has only in-frame clones and leaves some out. V and J calls and clone size are as listed in that table; D and trimming were resolved from the DNA. Of about 170,000 clones in the sample, over 80% were seen once. Per germline, CDR1 MNHEY and CDR2 SVGAGI. This CDR3 has 15 residues. Trimming at V came to 6 bases and at J to 2 bases, leaving 6 bases not matched to a gene.

Specimen: peripheral blood. The sequence derives from a man aged 25-40 years with COVID-19, enrolled during active disease. The chain has TRBV6-5 and TRBJ1-2; 10 bases agree with TRBD1. CDR3 amino acids: CASRPGGQGNYGYTF. CDR3 nucleotides: TGTGCCAGCAGACCAGGGGGACAGGGGAACTATGGCTACACCTTC.